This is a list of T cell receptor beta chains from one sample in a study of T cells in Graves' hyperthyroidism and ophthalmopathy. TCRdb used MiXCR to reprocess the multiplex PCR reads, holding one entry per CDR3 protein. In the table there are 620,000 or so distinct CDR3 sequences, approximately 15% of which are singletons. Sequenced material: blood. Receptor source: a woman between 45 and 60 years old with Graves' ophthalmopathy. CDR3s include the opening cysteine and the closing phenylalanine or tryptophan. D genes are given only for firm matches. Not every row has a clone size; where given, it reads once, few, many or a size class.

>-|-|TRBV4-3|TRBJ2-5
TGCGCCAGCAGCCAAGTACCCGTTCGGATCGGACAAGAGACCCAGTACTTC
CASSQVPVRIGQETQYF
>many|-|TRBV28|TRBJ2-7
TGTGCCAGCAGTTTATACAGGGTCTCCTACGAGCAGTACTTC
CASSLYRVSYEQYF
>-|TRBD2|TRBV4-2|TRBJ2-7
TGTGCCAGCAGCCAAGAGGGACTAGCGGGAGTAATTTACGAGCAGTACTTC
CASSQEGLAGVIYEQYF
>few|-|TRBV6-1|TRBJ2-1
TGTGCCAGCACCCGAGTACCGGGAATTAGCTCCTACAATGAGCAGTTCTTC
CASTRVPGISSYNEQFF
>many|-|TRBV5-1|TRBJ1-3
TGCGCCAGCAGCAATACGGGGCTTTCGTCTGGAAACACCATATATTTT
CASSNTGLSSGNTIYF
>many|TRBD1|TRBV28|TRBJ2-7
TGTGCCAGTACAGGGGTGTCCTACGAGCAGTACTTC
CASTGVSYEQYF
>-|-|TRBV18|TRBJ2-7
TGTGCCAGCTCACCAGGGAATCGGTACGAGCAGTACTTC
CASSPGNRYEQYF
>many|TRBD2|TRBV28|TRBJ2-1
TGTGCCAGCAGTTCCGGCGGGAGGGCCCCCTACAATGAGCAGTTCTTC
CASSSGGRAPYNEQFF
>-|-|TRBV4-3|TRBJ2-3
TGCGCCAGCAGCCAAGAGCAAAAAGATACGCAGTATTTT
CASSQEQKDTQYF
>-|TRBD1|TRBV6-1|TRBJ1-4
TGTGCCAGCAGAAGTGGACAGGGGCTGGGGACTAATGAAAAACTGTTTTTT
CASRSGQGLGTNEKLFF
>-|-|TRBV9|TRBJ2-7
TGTGCCAGCAGCCCAGAGTACCCCCTCCACGAGCAGTACTTC
CASSPEYPLHEQYF
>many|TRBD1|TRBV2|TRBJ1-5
TGTGCCAGCTTGGGAGACAGGGGGGAGAGTAGCAATCAGCCCCAGCATTTT
CASLGDRGESSNQPQHF
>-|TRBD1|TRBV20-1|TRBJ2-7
TGCAGTGCTCGAAGACAGGGCTACGAGCAGTACTTC
CSARRQGYEQYF
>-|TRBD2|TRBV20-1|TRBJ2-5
TGCAGTGCTAGTAGCGGGAGAAAACGAGAGACCCAGTACTTC
CSASSGRKRETQYF
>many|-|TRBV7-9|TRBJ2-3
TGTGCCAGCAGCCCCCGAGCACCAGATACGCAGTATTTT
CASSPRAPDTQYF